Listed below are T cell receptor beta chains from one sample, sequenced in a study of T cells in tumors after PD-1 blockade. Libraries were prepared by immunoSEQ multiplex PCR; TCRdb keeps only in-frame clonotypes and omits some of them. The repertoire holds 30,000 to 40,000 clones, with around four fifths as singletons. The source was PBMCs, collected before anti-PD-1 treatment. The source is a human donor with basal cell carcinoma. CDR3s include the opening cysteine and the closing phenylalanine or tryptophan. D genes are given only for firm matches. Part of the rows lack a size; the others show once, few, many or a class for expanded clones.

TRBV7-3	TRBD1	-	TRBJ2-1	13	TGTGCCAGCAGTAGGACAGGGCGCGATGAGCAGTTCTTC	CASSRTGRDEQFF
TRBV5-1	-	-	TRBJ1-2	13	TGCGCCAGCAGCTTCCGGCCAGGCGGGGGCTACACCTTC	CASSFRPGGGYTF
TRBV19	-	few	TRBJ1-6	14	TGTGCCAGTAGTATAGAGCGGTATAATTCACCCCTCCACTTT	CASSIERYNSPLHF
TRBV5-8	TRBD1	-	TRBJ2-3	15	TGTGCCAGCAGAGTGACAGGGGGACATACAGATACGCAGTATTTT	CASRVTGGHTDTQYF
TRBV9	-	-	TRBJ2-3	15	TGTGCCAGCAGCGTAGGGTGGGAGTTATCAGATACGCAGTATTTT	CASSVGWELSDTQYF
TRBV24-1	-	-	TRBJ2-3	15	TGTGCCACCAGTGATCATAAACCAGACACAGATACGCAGTATTTT	CATSDHKPDTDTQYF
TRBV4-3	-	-	TRBJ2-5	15	TGCGCCAGCAGCCAAGTTGGTAGGGCACAAGAGACCCAGTACTTC	CASSQVGRAQETQYF
TRBV2	-	-	TRBJ1-1	12	TGTGCCAGCAGTCTTATGAACACTGAAGCTTTCTTT	CASSLMNTEAFF
TRBV7-9	TRBD1	-	TRBJ2-4	16	TGTGCCAGCAGCTCGGACCTGGACAGGGGGAAAAACATTCAGTACTTC	CASSSDLDRGKNIQYF
TRBV6-2/TRBV6-3	-	-	TRBJ2-1	13	TGTGCCAGCAGCTATGTCCGGGGGAATGAGCAGTTCTTC	CASSYVRGNEQFF
TRBV30	TRBD1	-	TRBJ2-3	17	TGTGCCTGGAGTCCGATCTACTCACGGACAGGGGTAGATACGCAGTATTTT	CAWSPIYSRTGVDTQYF
TRBV30	TRBD1	-	TRBJ2-7	12	TGTGCTGGGGGACAGGGCACGTTCGAGCAGTACTTC	CAGGQGTFEQYF
TRBV6-4	-	-	TRBJ2-7	14	TGTGCCAGCACCGGTACAGGGAACAACTACGAGCAGTACTTC	CASTGTGNNYEQYF
TRBV10-3	-	-	TRBJ1-5	14	TGTGCCATCAGTGAGTCCGGAGGGAGTCAGCCCCAGCATTTT	CAISESGGSQPQHF